A single T cell receptor beta chain is shown here with its context. These data belong to a study of blood T cell repertoires in COVID-19. Turning to the study itself: The United States, Italy and Spain were the sources of the acute and convalescent COVID-19 samples.

Some clones are missing from TCRdb's copy, which holds only in-frame ones; the method was immunoSEQ multiplex PCR. This sample has approximately 240,000 clones, with under 95% found just once. This CDR3 is built from 13 residues. CDR1 and CDR2 (germline): SGHVS, FQNEAQ. V shed 5 bases and J 2 bases; nucleotides not matched to a gene: 2. Allocation to cohorts depended on clinical history reported by the participants. Resolution of symptoms, clearance, or two negative PCRs was present in recovered Cohort 3 donors. The chain carries TRBV7-8 and TRBJ2-5; 7 bases are a match to TRBD1. Sequenced sample: PBMCs or T cells enriched from blood (not recorded which). The sequence was collected from a woman between 18 and 30 years old who had recovered from COVID-19. CDR3 sequence reads: CASSIRGQETQYF. Written as DNA, the CDR3 is TGTGCCAGCAGCATCAGGGGGCAAGAGACCCAGTACTTC.